This T cell receptor beta chain stems from a study of shared clonotypes between healthy human individuals. Study-wide findings and caveats: With several donors compared, about 5% of naive CD4 clonotypes were shared.

Adult donors, all healthy and HIV-negative, had no recent acute infections or vaccinations. Note on this clone: Its antigen is still unknown.

Per sorted-subset replicate PCR, input was around 220 ng DNA, representing tens of thousands of T cell genomes. The data were produced by immunoSEQ multiplex PCR, yet TCRdb's version contains in-frame clones alone and is incomplete. This sample has roughly 2 million clones, with 90% to 95% found just once. There are 16 residues in the CDR3. Germline V gene lookup returns CDR1 KGHSH and CDR2 LQKENI. The ends were cut back, 4 bases at V and 0 bases at J, with 13 bases in the middle. The specimen was naive CD4+ T cells sorted from blood. The subset: CD45RA+ positively selected. The rearrangement uses TRBV18 and TRBJ1-3; no clear D gene. The sequence was collected from a man aged 18 to 29 in good health. CDR3 amino acids: CASSQYKGDSGNTIYF. The CDR3 coding sequence is TGTGCCAGCTCACAGTATAAGGGAGACTCTGGAAACACCATATATTTT.